This paragraph reports one T cell receptor (beta chain). Its binding antigen is unknown. No base quality information exists; no much larger clone differs at one position. The sample originates from a study of OX40 agonist ivuxolimab in advanced cancers. With respect to the entire study: Ivuxolimab was an agonistic, fully human IgG2 monoclonal antibody directed against OX40 (CD134), a costimulatory receptor. Intravenous ivuxolimab was administered to patients every 2 weeks at six dose levels: 0.01, 0.1, 0.3, 1.5, 3 and 10 mg/kg. Of the 50 to 55 dose-escalation patients, hepatocellular carcinoma was present in 19, melanoma in around 15, renal cell carcinoma in 9 and head and neck cancer in 9. The dose-escalation cohort was almost 85% male with a mean age of around 64 years, ranging from roughly 23 to 85. Prior anti-PD-1, anti-PD-L1 or anti-CTLA-4 therapy was permitted, and checkpoint inhibitors had been received by about 36% of dose-escalation patients. Partial responses were achieved by three dose-escalation patients, of whom one had hepatocellular carcinoma and two had cutaneous melanoma. The purpose of peripheral TCRbeta sequencing was to test whether ivuxolimab changed TCR sequence diversity and led to clonal T-cell expansion. The paper describes the monotherapy dose-escalation part (N ≈ 49 patients) of the phase I trial of ivuxolimab. Results and caveats for the whole study, not just this receptor: After ivuxolimab, more expanded clones were found on average in CD8+ T cells than in CD4+ T cells. At doses of 0.1 to 3.0 mg/kg, clonal expansion of both CD4+ and CD8+ blood T cells was observed from baseline to week 6. Antigen specificity was not determined for the clonally expanded peripheral T cells. Low levels of normalized T-cell clonal expansion were also seen in some patients who did not respond. In partial responders in the 0.1-3.0 mg/kg groups, normalized peripheral clonal expansion was found to be among the lowest, especially among CD8+ T cells.

Patients with a history of autoimmune disease or receiving systemic immunosuppression were excluded from the trial. Peripheral blood for TCR sequencing was collected from all dose cohorts at baseline, on cycle 4 day 1, and on cycle 7 day 1. The samples were taken from a phase I, first-in-human, multicenter, open-label dose-escalation trial of ivuxolimab. Adults with locally advanced or metastatic melanoma, renal cell, hepatocellular, or head and neck squamous cell carcinoma were enrolled in the trial. Before TCR sequencing, CD4+ T cells and CD8+ T cells were sorted from peripheral blood as separate populations. To sequence the TCRbeta CDR3 region, genomic DNA was isolated from the sorted cells. The immunoSEQ Assay was used to sequence the TCRbeta CDR3 regions. Drawn from immuneACCESS, this table holds only the in-frame rearrangements with V and J called that TCRdb kept. Clones are partly lost; checked studies trace under half to an unresolved V gene and leave the rest unexplained. The sample profile shows around 68,000 clones; roughly nine tenths of them were found once. The top ten clones comprise around 2% of the sample.

The sequenced sample was CD4+ or CD8+ T cells sorted from blood, obtained in a trial of the OX40 agonist ivuxolimab. The clonotype was recovered from an adult with an advanced solid tumor such as melanoma, head and neck, liver or kidney cancer.

In nucleotide form, the sequence is TGTGCCAGCAGCCCGGATAGCAGGGGCTACACCTTC. It translates to CASSPDSRGYTF. The V and J genes are TRBV7-6 and TRBJ1-2; the D segment cannot be called with confidence. The germline ends are 12 bases apart after V is trimmed by 5 bases and J by 8 bases. The CDR3, cysteine through phenylalanine, is 12 amino acids long. Only the CDR3 portion is preserved as DNA: 36 bases, with reading frame beginning at the first base. Looking up the germline V gene yields CDR1 SGHVS and CDR2 FNYEAQ.